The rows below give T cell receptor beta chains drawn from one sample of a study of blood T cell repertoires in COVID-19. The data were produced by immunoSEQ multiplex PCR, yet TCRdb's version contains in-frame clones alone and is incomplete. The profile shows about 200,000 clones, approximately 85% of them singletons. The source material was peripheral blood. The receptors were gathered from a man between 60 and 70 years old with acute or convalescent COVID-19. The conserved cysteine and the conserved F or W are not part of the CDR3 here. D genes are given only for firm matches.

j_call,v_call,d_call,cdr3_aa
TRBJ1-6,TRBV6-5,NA,ASSFRGALSPLH
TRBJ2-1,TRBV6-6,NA,ASSPGSEQF
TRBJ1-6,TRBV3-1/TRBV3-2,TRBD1,ASSQQGANSPLH
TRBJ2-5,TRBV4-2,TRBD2,ASSLRKGREETQY
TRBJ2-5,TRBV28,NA,ASSLLGTAGSPETQY
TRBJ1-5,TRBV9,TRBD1,ASSGGYRGLSNQPQH
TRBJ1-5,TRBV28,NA,ASSFNQWGQLNQPQH
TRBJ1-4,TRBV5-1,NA,ASSLNQGGEKLF
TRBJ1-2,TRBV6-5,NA,ASLSYYGYT
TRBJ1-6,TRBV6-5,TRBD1,ASSYSRTGDSPLH
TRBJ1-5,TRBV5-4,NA,ASSRGGSNQPQH
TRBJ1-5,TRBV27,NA,ASSLSGAYQPQH
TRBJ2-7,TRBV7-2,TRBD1,ASSLGTGANYEQY
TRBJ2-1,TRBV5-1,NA,ASSFKEIASYNEQF
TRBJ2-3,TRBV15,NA,ATSRDSRELYTQY
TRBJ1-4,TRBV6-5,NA,ASSYAGQNEKLF
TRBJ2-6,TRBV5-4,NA,ASSLDTGANVLT
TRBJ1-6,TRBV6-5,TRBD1,ASTPRTGWGSPLH
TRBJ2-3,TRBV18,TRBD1,ASSPGVTGVSTDTQY
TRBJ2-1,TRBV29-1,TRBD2,SAAGTSGDNYNEQF
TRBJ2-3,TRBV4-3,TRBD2,ASSPGGGGTDTQY
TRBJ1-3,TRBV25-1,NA,ASAEVGSSGNTIY
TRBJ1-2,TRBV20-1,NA,SASKQGVGYGYT
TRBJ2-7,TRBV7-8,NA,ASSLEAGNYEQY
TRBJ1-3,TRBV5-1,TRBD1,ASSLITGAGNTIY
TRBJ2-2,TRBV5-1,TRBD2,ASSLPVLAGVVGELF
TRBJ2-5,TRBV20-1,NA,SARVGGTQY
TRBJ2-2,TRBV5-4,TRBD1,ASSSGTGVQGELF
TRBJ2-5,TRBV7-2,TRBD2,ASTRPGLAGDETQY
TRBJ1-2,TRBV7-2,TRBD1,ASSGTGQVIGYT
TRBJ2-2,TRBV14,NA,ASSQLRGSDTGELF
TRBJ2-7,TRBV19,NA,ASSKKPGASYEQY
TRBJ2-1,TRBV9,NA,ASSVRGGPLDEQF
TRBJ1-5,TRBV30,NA,AWSPWGGGQPQH
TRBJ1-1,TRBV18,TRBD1,ASSPSQGAANTEAF
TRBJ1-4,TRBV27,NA,ASTLNRGSMKLF
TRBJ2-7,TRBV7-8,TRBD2,GTSGSLSSYEQY
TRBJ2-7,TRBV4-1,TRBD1,ASSQGTGRYEQY
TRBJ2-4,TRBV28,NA,ASSLPGAGQNIQY
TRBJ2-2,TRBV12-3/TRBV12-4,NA,ASIPNETGELF
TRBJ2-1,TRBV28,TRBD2,ASSQLAASSYNEQF
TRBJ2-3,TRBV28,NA,ASSFENPDADTQY
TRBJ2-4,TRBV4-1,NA,ASSQFPGLDIQY
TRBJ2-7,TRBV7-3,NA,ASSLTPGSVDEQY
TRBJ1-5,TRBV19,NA,ASSTRQNQPQH
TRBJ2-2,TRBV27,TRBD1,ASTPRGQVTGELF
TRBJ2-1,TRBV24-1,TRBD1,ATSTGGNYNEQF
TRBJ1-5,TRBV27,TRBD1,ASSEGTGPSEAQH
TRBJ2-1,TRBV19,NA,ASSMRNEQF
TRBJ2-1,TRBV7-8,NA,ASSFRPRSSYNEQF
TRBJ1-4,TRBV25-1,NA,ASSEGRGGALEKLF
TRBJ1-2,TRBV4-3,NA,ASSQTYGDYT
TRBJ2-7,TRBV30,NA,AWSGTHVSYEQY
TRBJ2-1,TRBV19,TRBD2,ASSPAGGPTPEQF